Listed here is a single T cell receptor (beta chain). No antigen is known for it. This sample stems from a study of Ad26.COV2.S vaccination and SARS-CoV-2 variants. Indicated treatment: 15 to 20 received Ad26.COV2.S at low or high dose, single or two shots; five or six received placebo; per-sample allocation not given. Day 63 following the first vaccine or placebo injection was when the samples were taken. Findings and limits, study-wide: For non-spike TCRs, breadth in vaccine recipients resembled that in placebo recipients.

Clones were sequenced by immunoSEQ multiplex PCR, and TCRdb holds only the in-frame ones, with some missing. This sample carries roughly 390,000 clones, more than 85% of them seen once, and the ten largest clones take 3.5%. V lost 1 base, J lost 0 bases, and 6 bases stayed unmatched. In germline, CDR1 is MNHEY, CDR2 SMNVEV (reference sequence). The CDR3 is 19 residues long. The TCR originated in a person aged 18 to 65 who received the Ad26.COV2.S COVID-19 vaccine or a placebo. This specimen was peripheral blood, taken in a trial of Ad26.COV2.S vaccine versus placebo. This chain joins TRBV27 and TRBJ2-2, with 12 bases matching TRBD2. This CDR3 reads CASSLLPSGGVANTGELFF. The CDR3 nucleotides are TGTGCCAGCAGTTTATTGCCTAGCGGGGGGGTCGCGAACACCGGGGAGCTGTTTTTT.